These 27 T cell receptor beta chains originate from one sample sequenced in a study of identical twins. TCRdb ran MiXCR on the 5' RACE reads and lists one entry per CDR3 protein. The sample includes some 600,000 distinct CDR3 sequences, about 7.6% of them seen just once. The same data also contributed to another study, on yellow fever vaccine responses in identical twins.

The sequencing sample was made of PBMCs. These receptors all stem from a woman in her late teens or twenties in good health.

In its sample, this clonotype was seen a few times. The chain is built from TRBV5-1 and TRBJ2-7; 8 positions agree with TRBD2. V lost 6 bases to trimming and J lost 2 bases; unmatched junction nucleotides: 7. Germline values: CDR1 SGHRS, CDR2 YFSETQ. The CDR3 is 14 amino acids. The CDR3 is CASKNTGLAYEQYF. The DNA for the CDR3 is TGCGCCAGCAAAAATACGGGACTAGCCTACGAGCAGTACTTC.

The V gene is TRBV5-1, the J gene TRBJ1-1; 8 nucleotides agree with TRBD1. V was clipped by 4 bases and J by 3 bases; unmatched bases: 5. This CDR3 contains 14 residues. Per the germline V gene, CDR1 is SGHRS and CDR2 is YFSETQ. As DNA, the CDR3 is TGCGCCAGCAGCAGGGACAGGTGGGACACTGAAGCTTTCTTT. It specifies CASSRDRWDTEAFF.

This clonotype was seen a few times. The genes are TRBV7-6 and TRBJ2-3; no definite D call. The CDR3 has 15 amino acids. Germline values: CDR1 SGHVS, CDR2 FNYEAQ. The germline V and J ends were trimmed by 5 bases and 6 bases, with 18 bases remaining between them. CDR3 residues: CASSPTPGPKDTQYF. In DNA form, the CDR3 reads TGTGCCAGCAGCCCTACCCCCGGGCCCAAGGATACGCAGTATTTT.

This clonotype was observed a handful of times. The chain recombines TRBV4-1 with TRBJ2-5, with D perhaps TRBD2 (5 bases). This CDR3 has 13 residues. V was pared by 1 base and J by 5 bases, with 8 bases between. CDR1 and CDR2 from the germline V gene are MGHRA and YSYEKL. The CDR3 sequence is CASSQAPGETQYF. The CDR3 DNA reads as TGCGCCAGCAGCCAAGCCCCGGGGGAGACCCAGTACTTC.

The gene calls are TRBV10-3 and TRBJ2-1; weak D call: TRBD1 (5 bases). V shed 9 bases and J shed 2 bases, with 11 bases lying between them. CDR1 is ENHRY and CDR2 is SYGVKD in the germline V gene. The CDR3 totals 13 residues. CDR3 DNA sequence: TGTGCCATAAGACAGCCCCCCTACAATGAGCAGTTCTTC. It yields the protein CAIRQPPYNEQFF.

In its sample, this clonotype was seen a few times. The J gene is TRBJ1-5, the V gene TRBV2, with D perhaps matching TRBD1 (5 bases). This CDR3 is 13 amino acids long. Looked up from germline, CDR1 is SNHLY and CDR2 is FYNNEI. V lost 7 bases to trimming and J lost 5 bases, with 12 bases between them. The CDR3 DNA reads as TGTGCCAGCAACCGGGACCGATATCAGCCCCAGCATTTT. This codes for CASNRDRYQPQHF.

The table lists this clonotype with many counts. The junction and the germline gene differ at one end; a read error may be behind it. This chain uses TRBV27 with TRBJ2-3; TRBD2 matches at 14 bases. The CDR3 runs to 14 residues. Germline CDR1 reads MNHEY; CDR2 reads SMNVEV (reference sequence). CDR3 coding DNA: TGTGCCAGCAGGACAGGACTAGCGGGAGGTCCGCAATATTTT. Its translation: CASRTGLAGGPQYF.

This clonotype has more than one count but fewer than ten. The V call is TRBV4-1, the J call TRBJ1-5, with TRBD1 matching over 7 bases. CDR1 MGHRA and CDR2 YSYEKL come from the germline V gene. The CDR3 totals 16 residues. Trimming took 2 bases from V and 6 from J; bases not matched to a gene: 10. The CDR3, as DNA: TGCGCCAGCAGCCAAACCGACAGGGTCGGGGGTCAGCCCCAGCATTTT. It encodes CASSQTDRVGGQPQHF.

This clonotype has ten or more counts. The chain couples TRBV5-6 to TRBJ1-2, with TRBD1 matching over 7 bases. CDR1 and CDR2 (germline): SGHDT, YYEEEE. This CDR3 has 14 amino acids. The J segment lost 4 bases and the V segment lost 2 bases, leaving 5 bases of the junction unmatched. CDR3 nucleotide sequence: TGTGCCAGCAGCTTACCAGGGGGGACCTATGGCTACACCTTC. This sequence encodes CASSLPGGTYGYTF.

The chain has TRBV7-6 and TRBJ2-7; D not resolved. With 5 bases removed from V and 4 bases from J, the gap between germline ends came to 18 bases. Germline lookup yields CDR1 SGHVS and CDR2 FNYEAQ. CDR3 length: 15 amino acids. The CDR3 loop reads CASSADRVVCYEQYV. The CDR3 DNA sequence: TGTGCCAGCAGCGCGGACCGGGTCGTCTGTTACGAGCAGTACGTC.

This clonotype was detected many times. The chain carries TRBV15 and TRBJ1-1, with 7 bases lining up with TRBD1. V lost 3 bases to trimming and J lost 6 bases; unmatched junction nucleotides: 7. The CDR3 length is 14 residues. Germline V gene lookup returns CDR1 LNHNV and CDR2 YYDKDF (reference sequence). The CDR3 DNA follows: TGTGCCACCAGCAGGGGGGACAGAATCGCTGAAGCTTTCTTT. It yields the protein CATSRGDRIAEAFF.

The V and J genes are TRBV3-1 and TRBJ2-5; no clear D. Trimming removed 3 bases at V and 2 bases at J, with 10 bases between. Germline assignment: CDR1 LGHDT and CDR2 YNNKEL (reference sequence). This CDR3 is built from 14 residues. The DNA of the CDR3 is TGTGCCAGCAGCCAGACGGACCTTCAAGAGACCCAGTACTTC. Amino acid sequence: CASSQTDLQETQYF.

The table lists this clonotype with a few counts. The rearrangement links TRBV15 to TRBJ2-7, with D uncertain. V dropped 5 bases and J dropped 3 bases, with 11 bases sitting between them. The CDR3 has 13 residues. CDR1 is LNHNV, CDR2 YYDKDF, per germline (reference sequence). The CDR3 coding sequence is TGTGCCACCAGCCCGGACGGCCTCTACGAGCAGTACGTC. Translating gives CATSPDGLYEQYV.

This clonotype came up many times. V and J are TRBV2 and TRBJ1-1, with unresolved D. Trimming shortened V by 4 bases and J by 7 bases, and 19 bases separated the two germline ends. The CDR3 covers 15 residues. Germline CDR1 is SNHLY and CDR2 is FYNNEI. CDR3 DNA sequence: TGTGCCAGCAGTGGTCCCCCTTCGACCAGCGGTGAAGCTTTCTTT. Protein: CASSGPPSTSGEAFF. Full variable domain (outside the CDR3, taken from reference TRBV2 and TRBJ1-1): EPEVTQTPSHQVTQMGQEVILRCVPISNHLYFYWYRQILGQKVEFLVSFYNNEISEKSEIFDDQFSVERPDGSNFTLKIRSTKLEDSAMYFCASSGPPSTSGEAFFGQGTRLTVV.

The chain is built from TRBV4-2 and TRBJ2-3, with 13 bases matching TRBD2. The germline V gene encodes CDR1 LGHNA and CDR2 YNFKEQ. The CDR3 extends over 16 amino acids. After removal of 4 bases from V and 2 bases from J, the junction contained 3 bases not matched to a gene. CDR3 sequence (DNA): TGTGCCAGCAGCCCGGGACTAGCGGGAACCACAGATACGCAGTATTTT. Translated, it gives CASSPGLAGTTDTQYF.

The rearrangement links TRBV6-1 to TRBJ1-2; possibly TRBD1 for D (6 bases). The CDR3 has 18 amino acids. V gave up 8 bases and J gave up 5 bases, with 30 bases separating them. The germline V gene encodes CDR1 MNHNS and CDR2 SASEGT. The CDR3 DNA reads TGTGCCAGCGGCGAAGGGGGGATCAGGAGCGGGGGGACTTATGGCTACACCTTC. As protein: CASGEGGIRSGGTYGYTF.

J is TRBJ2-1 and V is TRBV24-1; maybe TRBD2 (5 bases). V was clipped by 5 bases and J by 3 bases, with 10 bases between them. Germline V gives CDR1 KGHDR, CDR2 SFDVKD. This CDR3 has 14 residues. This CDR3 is CATSAQRNYNEQFF. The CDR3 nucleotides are TGTGCCACCAGTGCCCAGCGGAACTACAATGAGCAGTTCTTC.

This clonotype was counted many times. The CDR3 reads CASSETSYTGELFF. CDR3 bases: TGTGCCAGCAGTGAAACTAGTTACACCGGGGAGCTGTTTTTT. The chain employs TRBV12-3 or TRBV12-4 and TRBJ2-2; possible D gene TRBD2, 5 bases. CDR3 length: 14 amino acids. V lost 5 bases, J lost 3 bases, and 10 bases lay in between.

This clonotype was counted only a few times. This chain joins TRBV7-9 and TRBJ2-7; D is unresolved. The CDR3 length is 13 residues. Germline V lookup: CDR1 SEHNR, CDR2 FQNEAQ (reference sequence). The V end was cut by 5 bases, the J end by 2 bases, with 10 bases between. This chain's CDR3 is CASSPSAAYEQYF. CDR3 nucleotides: TGTGCCAGCAGCCCCTCTGCGGCCTACGAGCAGTACTTC.

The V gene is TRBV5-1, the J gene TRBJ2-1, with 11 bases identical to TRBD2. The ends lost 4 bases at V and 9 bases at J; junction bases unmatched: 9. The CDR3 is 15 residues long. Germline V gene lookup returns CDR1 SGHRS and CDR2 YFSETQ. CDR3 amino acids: CASSALSSGGPEQFF. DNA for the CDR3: TGCGCCAGCAGCGCCCTCTCTAGCGGGGGGCCTGAGCAGTTCTTC.

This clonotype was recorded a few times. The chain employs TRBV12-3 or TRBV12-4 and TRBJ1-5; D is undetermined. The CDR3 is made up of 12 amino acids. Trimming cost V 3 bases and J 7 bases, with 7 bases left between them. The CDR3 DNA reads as TGTGCCAGCAGTTTTAGTTTCCAGCCCCAGCATTTT. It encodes CASSFSFQPQHF.

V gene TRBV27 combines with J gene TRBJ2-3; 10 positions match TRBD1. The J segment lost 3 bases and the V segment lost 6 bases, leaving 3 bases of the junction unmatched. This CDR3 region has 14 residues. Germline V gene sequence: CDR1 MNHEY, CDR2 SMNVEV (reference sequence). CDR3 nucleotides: TGTGCCAGCAGGGGGGACAGGGGTACAGATACGCAGTATTTT. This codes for CASRGDRGTDTQYF.

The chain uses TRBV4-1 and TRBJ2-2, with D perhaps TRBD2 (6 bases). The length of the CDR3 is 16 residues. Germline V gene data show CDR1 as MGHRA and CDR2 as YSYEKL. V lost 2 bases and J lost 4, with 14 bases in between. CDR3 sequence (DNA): TGCGCCAGCAGCCAAAGTGGGGGGTTTAGCACCGGGGAGCTGTTTTTT. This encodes CASSQSGGFSTGELFF.

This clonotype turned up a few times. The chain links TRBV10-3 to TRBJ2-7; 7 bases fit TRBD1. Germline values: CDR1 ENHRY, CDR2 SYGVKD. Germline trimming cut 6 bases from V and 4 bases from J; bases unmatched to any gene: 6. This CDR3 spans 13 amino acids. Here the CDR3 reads CAISLTGSYEQYV. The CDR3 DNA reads TGTGCCATCAGCTTGACAGGGAGTTACGAGCAGTACGTC.

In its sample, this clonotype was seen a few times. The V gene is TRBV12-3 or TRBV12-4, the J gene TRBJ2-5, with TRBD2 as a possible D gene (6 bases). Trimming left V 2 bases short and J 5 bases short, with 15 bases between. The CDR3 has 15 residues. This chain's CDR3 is CASSLYTGERETQYF. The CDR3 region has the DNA TGTGCCAGCAGTTTATATACGGGGGAGAGGGAGACCCAGTACTTC.

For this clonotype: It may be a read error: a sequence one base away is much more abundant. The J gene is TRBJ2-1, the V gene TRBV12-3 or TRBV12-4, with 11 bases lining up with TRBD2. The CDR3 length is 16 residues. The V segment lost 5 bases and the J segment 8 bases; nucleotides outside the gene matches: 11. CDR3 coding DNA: TGTGCCAGCAGTCCCCTGGGACTAGCGGCTTACGATGAGCAGTTCTTC. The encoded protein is CASSPLGLAAYDEQFF.

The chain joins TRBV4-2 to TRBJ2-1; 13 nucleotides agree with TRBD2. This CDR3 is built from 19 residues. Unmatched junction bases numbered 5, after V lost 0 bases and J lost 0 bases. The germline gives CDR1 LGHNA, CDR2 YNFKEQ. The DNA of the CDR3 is TGTGCCAGCAGCCAAGATGGGGGACTAGCGGGATCCTCCTACAATGAGCAGTTCTTC. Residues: CASSQDGGLAGSSYNEQFF.